The TCR beta chain under discussion was sequenced for a study of immune evolution from preneoplasia to lung adenocarcinoma. As for the study in general: HLA loss of heterozygosity: around 6.5% AIS, about 14% MIA, approximately 35% ADC, none AAH. Study-level results: Clonality was highest in normal lung, lower in later-stage lesions apparently.

Of note for this clone: Its antigen remains unidentified.

CDR1 WSHSY and CDR2 SAAADI come from the germline V gene. This CDR3 is 13 amino acids long. Trimming cost V 4 bases and J 1 base, with 7 bases left between them. Assay: immunoSEQ multiplex PCR; the TCRdb copy retains only in-frame clones and omits some. In the table there are about 5,000 clones, 75% to 85% of which are singletons. Premalignant or tumor cells were enriched by macro-dissection after pathologic assessment. The TCR sequence derives from a person aged 65-85 years with lung adenocarcinoma. Sequencing input: FFPE minimally invasive lung adenocarcinoma tissue. The chain couples TRBV10-2 to TRBJ2-5; D unclear. The CDR3 DNA reads TGCGCCAGCAGTGTCGGAGTCCAAGAGACCCAGTACTTC. The encoded protein is CASSVGVQETQYF.